This T cell receptor beta chain emerged from a study of CD8 T cell repertoires and HIV-1 epitope variants. For the study at large: Tested: three Gag epitope families, Nef HW9 and YT9.

TCRdb's copy holds only in-frame clones and misses some; the assay was immunoSEQ multiplex PCR. The sample has under 7,000 clones; roughly 70% are singletons. A single count supports this clone. Its antigen is undetermined. V lost 3 bases and J 3 bases, leaving 12 bases between the germline ends. The CDR3 has 16 residues. From germline, CDR1 is SGHDN and CDR2 FVKESK. Sequenced: cultured CD8+ T cells derived from PBMCs. The TCR was taken from a male donor with HIV. The chain links TRBV14 to TRBJ2-6, with a weak D call TRBD2 (7 bases). The CDR3: CASSQSGGLGANVLTF. DNA for the CDR3: TGTGCCAGCAGCCAGTCCGGGGGGCTTGGGGCCAACGTCCTGACTTTC.